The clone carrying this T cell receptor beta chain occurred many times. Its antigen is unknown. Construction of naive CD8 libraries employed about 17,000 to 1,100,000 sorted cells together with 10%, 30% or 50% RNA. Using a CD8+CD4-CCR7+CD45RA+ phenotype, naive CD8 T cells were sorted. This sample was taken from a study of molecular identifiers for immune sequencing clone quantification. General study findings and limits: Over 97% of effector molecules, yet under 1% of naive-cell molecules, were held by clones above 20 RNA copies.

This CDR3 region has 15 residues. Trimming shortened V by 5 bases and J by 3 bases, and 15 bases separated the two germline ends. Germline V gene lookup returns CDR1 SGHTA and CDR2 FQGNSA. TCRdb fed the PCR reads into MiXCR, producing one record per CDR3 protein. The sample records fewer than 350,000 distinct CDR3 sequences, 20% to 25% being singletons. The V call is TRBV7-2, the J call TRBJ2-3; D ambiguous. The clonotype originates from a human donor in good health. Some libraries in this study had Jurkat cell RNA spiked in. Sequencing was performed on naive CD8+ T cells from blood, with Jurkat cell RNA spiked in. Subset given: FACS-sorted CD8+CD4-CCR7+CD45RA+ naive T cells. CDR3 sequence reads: CASSPYDGNTDTQYF. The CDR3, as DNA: TGTGCCAGCAGCCCCTACGACGGAAATACAGATACGCAGTATTTT.